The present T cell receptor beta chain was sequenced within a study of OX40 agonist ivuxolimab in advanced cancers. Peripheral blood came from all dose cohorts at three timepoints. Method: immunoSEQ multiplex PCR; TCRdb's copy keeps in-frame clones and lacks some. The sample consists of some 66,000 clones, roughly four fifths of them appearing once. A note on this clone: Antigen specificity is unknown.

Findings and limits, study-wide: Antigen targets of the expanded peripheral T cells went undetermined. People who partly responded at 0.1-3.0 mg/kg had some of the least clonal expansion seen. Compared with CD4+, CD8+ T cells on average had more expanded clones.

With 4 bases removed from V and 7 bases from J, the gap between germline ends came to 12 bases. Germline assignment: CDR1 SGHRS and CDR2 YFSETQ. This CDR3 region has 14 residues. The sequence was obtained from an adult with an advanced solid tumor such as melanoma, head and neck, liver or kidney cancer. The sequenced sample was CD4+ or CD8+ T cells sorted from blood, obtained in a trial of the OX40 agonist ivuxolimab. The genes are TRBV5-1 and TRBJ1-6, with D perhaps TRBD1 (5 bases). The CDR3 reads CASSQGGRNSPLHF. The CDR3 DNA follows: TGCGCCAGCAGCCAGGGAGGTAGGAATTCACCCCTCCACTTT.